This T cell receptor beta chain was documented in a study of blood T cell repertoires in COVID-19. Study-wide context: Both acute and convalescent COVID-19 samples were obtained from the United States, Italy and Spain. The analysed material was cDNA or gDNA that came from T cells, B-cell-depleted T cells, or PBMCs.

The V and J ends lost 0 bases and 10 bases respectively, with 13 bases between them. CDR1 is WNHNN and CDR2 is SYGVQD in the germline V gene (reference sequence). This CDR3 has 15 amino acids. Methods used by the authors: Nucleated cell number was recorded as an estimate derived from reference gene primer amplification. TCRdb keeps only in-frame clones here, not all; method: immunoSEQ multiplex PCR. V, J and clone size were drawn from that table, and D and trimming were deduced from the DNA. The sample carries around 170,000 clones, about 86% recorded once. The sample holds one count of this clone. Material for sequencing was peripheral blood. The chain uses TRBV10-1 and TRBJ1-6; D is perhaps TRBD1 (6 bases). The receptor comes from a man under 40 with active or convalescent COVID-19. The CDR3 is CASSESTGRGSPLHF. In DNA form, the CDR3 reads TGCGCCAGCAGTGAGTCGACTGGAAGGGGGTCACCCCTCCACTTT.